The TCR beta chain under discussion was sequenced for a study of T-cell memory formation after mild COVID-19. Study-wide findings and caveats: The CD4+ clones that contracted clustered mainly within CM and EM, and the CD8+ clones concentrated in EMRA. Balance between CD4 and CD8 was seen in clones contracting day 15 to 85, and a CD4+ lean was seen in later expanders.

Trimming stripped 4 bases from V and 0 bases from J, with 10 bases between. CDR1 is SQVTM and CDR2 is ANQGSEA in the germline V gene. The CDR3 is made up of 13 amino acids. 5'RACE primed at constant segments yielded TCR alpha and TCR beta cDNA libraries bearing sample barcodes and UMIs. TCRdb re-derived calls from the 5' RACE reads in MiXCR, one entry per CDR3 protein. The table has 410,000 or so distinct CDR3 sequences, more than 20% seen once. Comment on this clonotype: The antigen is undetermined.

This clonotype originated in an adult woman who had mild COVID-19 (a few samples of this study predate the infection). Cell type and time point are not known. The chain carries TRBV29-1 and TRBJ2-7, with D perhaps TRBD1 (5 bases). Sequencing was done on a sample of PBMCs or a T cell subset sorted from them (not recorded which). The CDR3 sequence is CSVASDTSYEQYF. CDR3 nucleotides: TGCAGCGTTGCTTCGGACACCTCCTACGAGCAGTACTTC.